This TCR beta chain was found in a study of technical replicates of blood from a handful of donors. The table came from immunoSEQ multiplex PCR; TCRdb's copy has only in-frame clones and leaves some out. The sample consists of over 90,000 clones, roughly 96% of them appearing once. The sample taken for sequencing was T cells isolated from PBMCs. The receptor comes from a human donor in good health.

This CDR3 reads CASSFGGEETQYF. The CDR3 DNA reads TGTGCCAGCAGCTTCGGAGGGGAAGAGACCCAGTACTTC. The rearrangement joins TRBV5-4 to TRBJ2-5; TRBD2 is a possible D gene (6 bases). CDR3 length: 13 amino acids. V lost 2 bases, J lost 3 bases, and 8 bases lay in between. Germline-derived CDR1 and CDR2 are SGHNT and YYREEE (reference sequence).